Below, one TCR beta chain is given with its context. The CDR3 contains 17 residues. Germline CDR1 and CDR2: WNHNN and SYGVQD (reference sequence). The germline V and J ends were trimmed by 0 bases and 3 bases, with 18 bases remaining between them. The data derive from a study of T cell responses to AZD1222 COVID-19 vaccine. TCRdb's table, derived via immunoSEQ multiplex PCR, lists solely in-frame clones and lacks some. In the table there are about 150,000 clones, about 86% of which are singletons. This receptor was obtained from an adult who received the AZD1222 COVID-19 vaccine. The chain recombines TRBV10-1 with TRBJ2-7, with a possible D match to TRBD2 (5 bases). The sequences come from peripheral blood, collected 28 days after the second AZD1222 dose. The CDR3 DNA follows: TGCGCCAGCAGTGAGTCGAGTCCGGGAATATCCGACTACGAGCAGTACTTC. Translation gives CASSESSPGISDYEQYF.